This T cell receptor (beta chain) was recorded in a study of CD8 T cells in ankylosing spondylitis. Details on this clonotype: The antigen is not known.

Study-level points and caveats: Some motif variants had been reported before (in reactive arthritis synovial fluid and blood). As for the disease-linked clones, they showed a CD8+ phenotype and occurred at relatively low frequencies in peripheral blood. In ankylosing spondylitis blood, a motif of seven to nine highly homologous TCR beta variants appeared characteristic.

Library preparation for TCR beta used quantitative 5'-RACE with molecular barcodes. TCRdb reprocessed the 5' RACE reads via MiXCR and lists one record per CDR3 protein. The sample lists roughly 400,000 distinct CDR3 sequences, 20% to 25% seen once, with 16% in the top ten. This CDR3 spans 15 amino acids. V lost 3 bases, J lost 1 base, and 12 bases lay in between. Looked up from germline, CDR1 is MNHEY and CDR2 is SMNVEV (reference sequence). The sequenced material came from blood, either unsorted or a sorted T cell fraction (not recorded which). The V and J genes are TRBV27 and TRBJ1-1, with D possibly TRBD1 on 5 matching bases. This TCR came from a male donor with ankylosing spondylitis. In DNA form, the CDR3 reads TGTGCCAGCAGTTTGCACCCACAGGCGAACACTGAAGCTTTCTTT. Translation: CASSLHPQANTEAFF.